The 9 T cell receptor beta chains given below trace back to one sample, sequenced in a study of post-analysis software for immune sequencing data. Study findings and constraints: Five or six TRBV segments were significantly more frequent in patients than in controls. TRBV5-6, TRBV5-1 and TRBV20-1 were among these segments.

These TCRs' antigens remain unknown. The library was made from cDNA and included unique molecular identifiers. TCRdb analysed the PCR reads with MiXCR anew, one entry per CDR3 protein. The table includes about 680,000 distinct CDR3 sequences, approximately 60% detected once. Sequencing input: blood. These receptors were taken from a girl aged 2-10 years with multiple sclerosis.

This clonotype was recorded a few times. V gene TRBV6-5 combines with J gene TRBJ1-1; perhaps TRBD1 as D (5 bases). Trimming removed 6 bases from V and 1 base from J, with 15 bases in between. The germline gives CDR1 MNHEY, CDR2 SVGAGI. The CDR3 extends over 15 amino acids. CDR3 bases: TGTGCCAGCAGCCCAAGACAGCTAAGGAACACTGAAGCTTTCTTT. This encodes CASSPRQLRNTEAFF.

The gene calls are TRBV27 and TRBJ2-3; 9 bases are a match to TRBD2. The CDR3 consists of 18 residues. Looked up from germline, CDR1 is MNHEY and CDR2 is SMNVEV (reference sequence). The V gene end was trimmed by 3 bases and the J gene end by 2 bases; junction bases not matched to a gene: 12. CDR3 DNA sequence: TGTGCCAGCAGTTTGCAGATTCCTAGCGGGGATGACACAGATACGCAGTATTTT. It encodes CASSLQIPSGDDTDTQYF.

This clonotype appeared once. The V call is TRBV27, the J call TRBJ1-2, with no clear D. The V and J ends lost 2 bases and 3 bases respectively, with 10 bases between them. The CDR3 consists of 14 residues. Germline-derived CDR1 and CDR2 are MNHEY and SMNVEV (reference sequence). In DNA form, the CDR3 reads TGTGCCAGCAGTTTACGGGAAAGTGACTATGGCTACACCTTC. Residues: CASSLRESDYGYTF.

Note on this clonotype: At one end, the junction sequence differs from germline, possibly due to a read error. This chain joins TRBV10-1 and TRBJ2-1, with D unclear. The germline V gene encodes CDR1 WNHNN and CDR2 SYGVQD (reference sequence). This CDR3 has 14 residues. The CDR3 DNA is TGCGCCAGCAGCGGTGGGTCGGTACAAAATGGGCAGTTCTTC. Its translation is CASSGGSVQNGQFF.

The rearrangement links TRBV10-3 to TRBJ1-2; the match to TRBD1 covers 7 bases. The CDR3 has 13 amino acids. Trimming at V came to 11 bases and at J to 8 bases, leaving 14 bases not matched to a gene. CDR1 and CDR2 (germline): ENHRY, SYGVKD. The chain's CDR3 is CAAARSGGKGYTF. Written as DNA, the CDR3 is TGTGCCGCCGCCAGGTCAGGGGGGAAAGGCTACACCTTC.

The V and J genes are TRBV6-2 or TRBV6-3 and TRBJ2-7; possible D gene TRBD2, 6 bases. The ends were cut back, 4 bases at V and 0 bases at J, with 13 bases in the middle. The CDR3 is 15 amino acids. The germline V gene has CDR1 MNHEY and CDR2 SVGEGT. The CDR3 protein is CASSCSAGSSYEQYF. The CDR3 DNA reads TGTGCCAGCAGTTGCTCGGCGGGGAGCTCCTACGAGCAGTACTTC.

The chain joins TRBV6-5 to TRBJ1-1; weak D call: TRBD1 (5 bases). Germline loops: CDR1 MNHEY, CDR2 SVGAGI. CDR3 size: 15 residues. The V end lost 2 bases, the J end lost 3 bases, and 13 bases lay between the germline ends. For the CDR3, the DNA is TGTGCCAGCAGTTACGGGGGATCCGGCCACACTGAAGCTTTCTTT. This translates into CASSYGGSGHTEAFF.

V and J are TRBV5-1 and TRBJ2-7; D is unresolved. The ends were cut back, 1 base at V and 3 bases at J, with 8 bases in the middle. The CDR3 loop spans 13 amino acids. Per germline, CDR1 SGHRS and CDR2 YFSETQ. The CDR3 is CASSLKAGYEQYF. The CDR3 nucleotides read TGCGCCAGCAGCTTGAAGGCAGGCTACGAGCAGTACTTC.

CDR3 loop: CASSYSAGGPDTQYF. The CDR3 coding sequence is TGTGCCAGCAGTTACTCGGCGGGGGGGCCAGATACGCAGTATTTT. J is TRBJ2-3 and V is TRBV6-2 or TRBV6-3; 9 bases are a match to TRBD2. The ends lost 0 bases at V and 4 bases at J; junction bases unmatched: 2. This CDR3 contains 15 residues. Germline assignment: CDR1 MNHEY and CDR2 SVGEGT.